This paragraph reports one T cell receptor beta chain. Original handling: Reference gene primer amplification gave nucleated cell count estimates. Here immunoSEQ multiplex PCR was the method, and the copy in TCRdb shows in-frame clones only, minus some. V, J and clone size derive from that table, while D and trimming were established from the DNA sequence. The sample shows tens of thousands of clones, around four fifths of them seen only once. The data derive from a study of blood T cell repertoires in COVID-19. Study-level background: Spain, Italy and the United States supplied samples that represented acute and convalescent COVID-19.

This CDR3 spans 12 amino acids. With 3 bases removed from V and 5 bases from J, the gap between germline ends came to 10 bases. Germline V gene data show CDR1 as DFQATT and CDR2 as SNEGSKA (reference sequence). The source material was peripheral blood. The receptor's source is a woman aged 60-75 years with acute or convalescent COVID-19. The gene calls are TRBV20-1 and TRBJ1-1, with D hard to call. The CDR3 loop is CSASGPFTEAFF. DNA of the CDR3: TGCAGTGCTAGTGGGCCTTTTACTGAAGCTTTCTTT.